This note documents a single T cell receptor beta chain sequence. The data are from a study of T-cell memory formation after mild COVID-19. Germline V lookup: CDR1 SGHTA, CDR2 FQGNSA. Trimming shortened V by 5 bases and J by 9 bases, and 8 bases separated the two germline ends. The length of the CDR3 is 11 residues. TCRdb fed the 5' RACE reads into MiXCR, producing one record per CDR3 protein. This sample has 550,000 to 700,000 distinct CDR3 sequences, with roughly 17% found just once. The clonotype was recovered from an adult woman who had mild COVID-19 (a few samples of this study predate the infection). Cell type and time point are not known. Specimen: PBMCs or a T cell subset sorted from them (not recorded which). The V and J genes are TRBV7-2 and TRBJ2-1; no definite D call. CDR3 coding DNA: TGTGCCAGCAGCCCACGTGCTGAGCAGTTCTTC. As protein: CASSPRAEQFF.